This T cell receptor (beta chain) was sequenced in a study of T cell responses to AZD1222 COVID-19 vaccine (dated by TCRdb to about 2021). Regarding the research as a whole: TCR sequencing covered fewer than 250 trial participants: around 210 given two doses of AZD1222 and 26 given two doses of MenACWY control vaccine. Trial participants were enrolled into age subgroups of 18-55, 56-69 and 70-plus years, which contained about 160, 30 and 59 TCR-sequenced participants, respectively. Results the study describes overall, beyond this receptor: Vaccine-associated CD4 TCRs spanned the whole spike protein, with dominant responses in regions 160-218 and 743-854. In the small 56-69-year group, the increase in depth fell short of significance, most likely because of low power. After two AZD1222 doses, spike-specific TCR breadth and depth were significantly higher than at day 0 and than in MenACWY recipients. Conclusions about previously exposed vaccinees are limited because only 6 or 7 AZD1222 recipients were SARS-CoV-2 seropositive at baseline. Because no day 14 peak-response samples were available, repertoires were characterized only after the peak T cell response. Participants were mostly white British and included more females than males, and it was suggested by the authors that clonal diversity may have been underestimated. Reportedly, close to half of the unique spike-specific TCRs recognized epitopes lying outside the regions that are mutated in the B.1.351 and B.1.1.7 variants.

In the paper's terms, the time point label means: about 28 days (+/-7) after the second vaccine dose. AZD1222 recipients with second doses at about 4 weeks or about 12 weeks were pooled, because spike-specific TCR depth and breadth did not differ between schedules. Samples from vaccinated people were obtained from the UK trials COV001 and COV002, which included a single-blind randomized controlled phase 2/3 trial of AZD1222 (ChAdOx1 nCoV-19) in healthy adults. For TCRbeta chain sequencing, PBMC samples were collected from trial participants at day 0 and at day 28 after the second dose. The CDR3 regions of human TCRbeta chains were analyzed by immunosequencing. Per the authors' processing: Repertoire TCRs were checked for matches against a reference library of SARS-CoV-2-specific TCRs that had been generated using the MIRA antigen-specificity platform. Breadth meant the fraction of unique TCRs that were SARS-CoV-2-associated, whereas depth meant the fraction of total T cells that were SARS-CoV-2-associated. Using the MIRA data, each spike-specific TCR was assigned both to the spike region to which the TCR was reactive and to a CD4 or CD8 class. Log10-transformed breadth and depth values were compared by one-way ANOVA with Sidak's multiple comparisons tests. Entries here come from immuneACCESS through TCRdb and include only in-frame sequences with V and J called. Some clones fail to appear in such tables; in the studies checked, an unresolved V gene covers under half of the shortfall, and the cause of the remainder is unknown. The V and J calls and clone size are taken from that table; D and trimming were inferred from the DNA. The sample includes 150,000 to 200,000 clones, with approximately 90% observed a single time. The ten largest clones capture approximately 1.2% of the sample.

A remark on this clone: No cognate antigen has been identified for it. No base quality values were provided; no much bigger clone lies one nucleotide off.

The germline V gene (reference sequence) specifies LNHNV as CDR1 and YYDKDF as CDR2. CDR3 length: 15 amino acids, cysteine to phenylalanine. Just the 45-base CDR3 DNA is kept, in frame starting at base 1. Trimming costs V 0 bases and J 4 bases, and their ends lie 10 bases apart. The rearranged segments are TRBV15 and TRBJ1-5; no D gene is confidently identified. The sequence was collected from an adult who received the AZD1222 COVID-19 vaccine. The sequences come from peripheral blood, collected 28 days after the second AZD1222 dose. The CDR3 protein sequence reads: CATSRDSWQNQPQHF. The DNA sequence is given as TGTGCCACCAGCAGAGATTCTTGGCAGAATCAGCCCCAGCATTTT.